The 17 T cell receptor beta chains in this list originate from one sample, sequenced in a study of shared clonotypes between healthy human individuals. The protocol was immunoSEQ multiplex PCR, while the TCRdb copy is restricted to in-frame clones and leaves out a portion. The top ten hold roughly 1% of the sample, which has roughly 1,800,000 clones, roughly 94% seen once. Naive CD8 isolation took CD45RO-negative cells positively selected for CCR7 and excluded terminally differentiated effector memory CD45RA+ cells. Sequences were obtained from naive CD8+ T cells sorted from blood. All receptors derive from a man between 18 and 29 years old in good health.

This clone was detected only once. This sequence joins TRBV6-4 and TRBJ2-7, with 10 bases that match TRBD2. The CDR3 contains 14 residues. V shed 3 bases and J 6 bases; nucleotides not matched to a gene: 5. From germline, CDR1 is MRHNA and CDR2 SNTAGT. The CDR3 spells CASSEIAGGLEQYF. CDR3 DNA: TGTGCCAGCAGTGAGATAGCGGGAGGTCTCGAGCAGTACTTC.

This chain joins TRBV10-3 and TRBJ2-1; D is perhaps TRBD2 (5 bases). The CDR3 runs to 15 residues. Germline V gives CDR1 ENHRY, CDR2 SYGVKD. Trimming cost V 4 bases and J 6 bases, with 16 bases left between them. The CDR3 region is CAISAAGGFSNEQFF. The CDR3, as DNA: TGTGCCATCAGTGCGGCGGGCGGTTTCTCCAATGAGCAGTTCTTC.

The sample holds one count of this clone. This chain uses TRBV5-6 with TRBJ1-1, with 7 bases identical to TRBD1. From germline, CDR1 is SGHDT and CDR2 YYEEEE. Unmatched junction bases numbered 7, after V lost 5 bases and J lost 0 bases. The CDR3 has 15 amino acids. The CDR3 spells CASSHWGTVNTEAFF. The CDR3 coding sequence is TGTGCCAGCAGTCACTGGGGGACAGTGAACACTGAAGCTTTCTTT.

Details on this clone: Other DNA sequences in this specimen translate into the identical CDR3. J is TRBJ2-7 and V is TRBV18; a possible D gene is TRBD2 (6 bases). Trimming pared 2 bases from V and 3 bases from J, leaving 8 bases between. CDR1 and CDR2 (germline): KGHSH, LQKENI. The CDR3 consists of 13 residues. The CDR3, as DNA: TGTGCCAGCTCACCAGCGGGGAGCTACGAGCAGTACTTC. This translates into CASSPAGSYEQYF.

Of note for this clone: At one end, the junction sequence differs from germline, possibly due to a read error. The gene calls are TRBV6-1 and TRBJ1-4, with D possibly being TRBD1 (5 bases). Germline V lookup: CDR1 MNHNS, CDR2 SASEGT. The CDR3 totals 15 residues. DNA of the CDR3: TGTGCCAGCAGCGAAGTTGGGGGAGACTTGGATAAACTGTTTTTT. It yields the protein CASSEVGGDLDKLFF.

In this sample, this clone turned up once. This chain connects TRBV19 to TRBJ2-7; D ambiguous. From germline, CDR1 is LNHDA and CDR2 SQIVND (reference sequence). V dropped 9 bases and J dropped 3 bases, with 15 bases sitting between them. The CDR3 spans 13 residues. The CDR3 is CASAGLGNYEQYF. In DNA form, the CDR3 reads TGTGCCAGCGCTGGGTTGGGCAACTACGAGCAGTACTTC.

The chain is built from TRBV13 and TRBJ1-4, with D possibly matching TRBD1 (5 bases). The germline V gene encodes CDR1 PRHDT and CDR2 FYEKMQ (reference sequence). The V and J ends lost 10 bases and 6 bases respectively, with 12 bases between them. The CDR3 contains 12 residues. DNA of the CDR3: TGTGCCACCCAGGGAGGGGATGAAAAACTGTTTTTT. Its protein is CATQGGDEKLFF.

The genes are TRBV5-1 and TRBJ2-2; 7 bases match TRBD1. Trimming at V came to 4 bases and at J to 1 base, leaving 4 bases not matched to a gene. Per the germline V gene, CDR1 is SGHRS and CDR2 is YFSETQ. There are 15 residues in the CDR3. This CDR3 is CASSPGTENTGELFF. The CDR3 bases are TGCGCCAGCAGCCCTGGGACAGAGAACACCGGGGAGCTGTTTTTT.

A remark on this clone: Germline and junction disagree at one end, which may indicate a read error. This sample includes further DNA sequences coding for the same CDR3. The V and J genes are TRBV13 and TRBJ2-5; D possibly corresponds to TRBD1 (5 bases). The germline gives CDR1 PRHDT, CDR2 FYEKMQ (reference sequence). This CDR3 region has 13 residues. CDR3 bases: TGTGCCAGCAGCGTAGGGGCCGGGGAGACCCAGTACTTC. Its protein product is CASSVGAGETQYF.

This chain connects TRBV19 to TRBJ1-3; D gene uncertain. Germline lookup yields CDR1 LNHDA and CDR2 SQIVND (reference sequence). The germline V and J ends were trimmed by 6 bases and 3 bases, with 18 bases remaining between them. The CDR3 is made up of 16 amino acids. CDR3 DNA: TGTGCCAGTAGCAGACACCCAAGGACGGTTGGAAACACCATATATTTT. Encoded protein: CASSRHPRTVGNTIYF. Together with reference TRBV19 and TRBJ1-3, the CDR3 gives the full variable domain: DGGITQSPKYLFRKEGQNVTLSCEQNLNHDAMYWYRQDPGQGLRLIYYSQIVNDFQKGDIAEGYSVSREKKESFPLTVTSAQKNPTAFYLCASSRHPRTVGNTIYFGEGSWLTVV.

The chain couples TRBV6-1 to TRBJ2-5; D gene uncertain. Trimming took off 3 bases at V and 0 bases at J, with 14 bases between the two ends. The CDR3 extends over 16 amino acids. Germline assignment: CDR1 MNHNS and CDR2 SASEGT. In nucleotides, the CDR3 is TGTGCCAGCAGTGACCCGGTGGGTACGCACCAAGAGACCCAGTACTTC. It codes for CASSDPVGTHQETQYF.

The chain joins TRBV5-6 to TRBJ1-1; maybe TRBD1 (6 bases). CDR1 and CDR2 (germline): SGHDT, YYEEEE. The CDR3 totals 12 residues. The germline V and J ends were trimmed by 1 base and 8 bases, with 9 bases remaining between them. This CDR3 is CASSLQTGEAFF. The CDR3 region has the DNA TGTGCCAGCAGCTTGCAAACAGGGGAAGCTTTCTTT.

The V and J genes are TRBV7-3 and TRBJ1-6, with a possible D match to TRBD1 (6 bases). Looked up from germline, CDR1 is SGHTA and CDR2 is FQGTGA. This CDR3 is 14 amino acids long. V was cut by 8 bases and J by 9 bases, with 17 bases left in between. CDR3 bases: TGTGCCAGCGCCACAGGGACCTCTGGTTCACCCCTCCACTTT. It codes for CASATGTSGSPLHF. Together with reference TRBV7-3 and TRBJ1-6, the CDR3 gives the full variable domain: GAGVSQTPSNKVTEKGKYVELRCDPISGHTALYWYRQSLGQGPEFLIYFQGTGAADDSGLPNDRFFAVRPEGSVSTLKIQRTERGDSAVYLCASATGTSGSPLHFGNGTRLTVT.

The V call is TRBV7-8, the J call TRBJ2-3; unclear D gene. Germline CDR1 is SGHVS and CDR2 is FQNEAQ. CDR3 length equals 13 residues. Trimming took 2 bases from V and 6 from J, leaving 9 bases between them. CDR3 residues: CASSLMGSDTQYF. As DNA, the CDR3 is TGTGCCAGCAGCTTAATGGGTTCCGATACGCAGTATTTT.

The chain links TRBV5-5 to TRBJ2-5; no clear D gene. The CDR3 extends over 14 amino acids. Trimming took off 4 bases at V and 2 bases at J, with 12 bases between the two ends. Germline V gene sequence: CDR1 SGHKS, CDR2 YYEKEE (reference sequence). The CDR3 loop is CASSQAMEQETQYF. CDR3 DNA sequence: TGTGCCAGCAGCCAGGCGATGGAACAAGAGACCCAGTACTTC.

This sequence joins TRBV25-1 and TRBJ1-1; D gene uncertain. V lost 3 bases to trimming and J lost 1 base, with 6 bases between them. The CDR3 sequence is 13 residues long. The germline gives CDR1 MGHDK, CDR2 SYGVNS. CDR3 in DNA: TGTGCCAGCAGTGAGGGTTGGAACACTGAAGCTTTCTTT. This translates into CASSEGWNTEAFF.

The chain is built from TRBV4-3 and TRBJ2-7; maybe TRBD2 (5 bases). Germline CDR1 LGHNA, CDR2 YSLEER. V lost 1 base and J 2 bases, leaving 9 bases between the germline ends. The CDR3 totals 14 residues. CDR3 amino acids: CASSQAGKAYEQYF. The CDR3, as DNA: TGCGCCAGCAGCCAAGCGGGAAAGGCCTACGAGCAGTACTTC.